This TCR beta chain stems from a study of blood T cell repertoires in COVID-19. Patients in Seattle were enrolled during active infection, then followed longitudinally. Germline CDR1 is WSHSY and CDR2 is SAAADI. This CDR3 contains 11 residues. The V end was cut by 4 bases, the J end by 5 bases, with 6 bases between. Method: immunoSEQ multiplex PCR; TCRdb's copy keeps in-frame clones and lacks some. There are 250,000 to 350,000 clones in the sample; about 88% occur only once, and over 1.3% lies in the top ten. Sequenced: peripheral blood. The sequence came from a human donor with COVID-19, enrolled during active disease. The donor label of this sample is uncertain. The chain couples TRBV10-2 to TRBJ2-7; D is ambiguous. The CDR3 DNA is TGCGCCAGCAGTGCTATCCACGAGCAGTACTTC. This translates into CASSAIHEQYF.